This TCR beta chain was captured by sequencing in a study of T cells expressing NK-cell markers. Study details: Cells sorted as CD3+CD56+NKG2C+, CD3+CD56+NKG2C- and CD3+CD56-NKG2C+ T cells supplied the TCR beta repertoires. The sequencing cohort of eight donors included seven HCMV-seropositive individuals and one seronegative individual. Study-wide results and caveats: Each of a handful of donors carried dominant NKG2C+ clonotypes accounting for roughly 1.0-7.5% of CD8+ T cells.

To note about this clonotype: Its cognate antigen is unknown.

The CDR3 sequence is 16 residues long. Germline CDR1 and CDR2: SGHRS and YFSETQ. Reprocessing the 5' RACE reads, TCRdb reports a single entry for every CDR3 protein and omits DNA. The repertoire shows 350,000 to 400,000 distinct CDR3 sequences; the top ten hold about 10%. V gene TRBV5-1 combines with J gene TRBJ2-5. Input material: blood T cells: a sorted CD56 or NKG2C T cell subset, CD4+ or CD8+ T cells, or bulk PBMC T cells (not recorded which). The receptor was derived from a woman aged 45-65 years in good health. The chain's CDR3 is CASSLRFTGTQETQYF.